This TCR beta chain was recovered during a study of spatial heterogeneity in lung cancer. In the study overall: Tumor-region counts of TCR transcripts tracked strongly with a T cell module score from matched bulk RNA-seq. In the raw reads, each unique TCR and UMI combination was present more than ten times on average. Study-level results: Counts that tracked tumor mutation counts were those of expanded intratumoral alpha and beta TCRs.

Time point reported: sample taken at primary tumor resection. The cohort: roughly 72 early-stage, untreated non-small cell lung cancer patients. About this clonotype: The antigen is undetermined. A read error may produce the germline difference seen at one junction end. Being off target in a library aimed at alpha chains, this beta chain has a size of little meaning.

This CDR3 has 15 amino acids. Per the germline V gene, CDR1 is MNHEY and CDR2 is SVGEGT. TCRdb ran MiXCR on the 5' RACE reads and lists one entry per CDR3 protein. The sample records about 820 distinct CDR3 sequences, approximately 7% being singletons. The sequence came from a female donor with early-stage non-small cell lung cancer. The sequences come from lung tumor tissue, collected at surgery. V gene TRBV6-2 or TRBV6-3 combines with J gene TRBJ2-5; TRBD1 matches 8 bases. CDR3 sequence (DNA): TGTGACAGCCGCGAGACAGGGGCAGGCCAAGAGACCCAGTACTTC. Translated: CDSRETGAGQETQYF.